The 16 T cell receptor beta chains given below trace back to one sample, sequenced in a study of PD-1 blockade in classical Hodgkin lymphoma. Sample time point: cycle 4 day 1 (C4D1), after 6 weeks of nivolumab. Every patient had relapsed following autologous stem cell transplantation, and cohorts differed in brentuximab vedotin exposure. Some clones are missing from TCRdb's copy, which holds only in-frame ones; the method was immunoSEQ multiplex PCR. The sample has tens of thousands of clones; 55% to 80% are singletons. Specimen: peripheral blood mononuclear cells (PBMCs), collected before the fourth cycle of nivolumab. Receptors were obtained from a human donor with classical Hodgkin lymphoma.

This clone was detected only a few times. The chain has TRBV18 and TRBJ1-4, with a weak D call TRBD1 (5 bases). The CDR3 covers 19 residues. Trimming took 3 bases from V and 0 from J, leaving 20 bases between them. The germline CDR1 and CDR2 sequences are KGHSH and LQKENI. The CDR3: CASSPSRGASGTTNEKLFF. In nucleotides, the CDR3 is TGTGCCAGCTCACCGTCACGCGGGGCAAGTGGGACAACTAATGAAAAACTGTTTTTT. Supplemented by reference TRBV18 and TRBJ1-4, the full variable domain reads NAGVMQNPRHLVRRRGQEARLRCSPMKGHSHVYWYRQLPEEGLKFMVYLQKENIIDESGMPKERFSAEFPKEGPSILRIQQVVRGDSAAYFCASSPSRGASGTTNEKLFFGSGTQLSVL.

The chain has TRBV15 and TRBJ2-3; D is perhaps TRBD1 or TRBD2 (5 bases each). The CDR3 has 12 amino acids. V lost 0 bases and J lost 14, with 12 bases in between. CDR1 and CDR2 from the germline V gene are LNHNV and YYDKDF (reference sequence). Here the CDR3 reads CATSREGDRGYF. The CDR3 DNA is TGTGCCACCAGCAGAGAAGGGGACCGGGGGTATTTT.

The chain has TRBV27 and TRBJ1-4, with D uncertain. The CDR3 loop spans 15 amino acids. Germline values: CDR1 MNHEY, CDR2 SMNVEV (reference sequence). With 0 bases removed from V and 8 bases from J, the gap between germline ends came to 13 bases. The CDR3 sequence is CASSLSEARGEKLFF. In DNA, the CDR3 is TGTGCCAGCAGTTTATCCGAGGCCAGAGGGGAAAAACTGTTTTTT. Full variable domain (rest looked up from reference TRBV27 and TRBJ1-4): EAQVTQNPRYLITVTGKKLTVTCSQNMNHEYMSWYRQDPGLGLRQIYYSMNVEVTDKGDVPEGYKVSRKEKRNFPLILESPSPNQTSLYFCASSLSEARGEKLFFGSGTQLSVL.

The DNA of the CDR3 is TGCGCCAGCAGCTTAATAGCGGGCCAAGAGACCCAGTACTTC. Its protein is CASSLIAGQETQYF. The chain joins TRBV5-1 to TRBJ2-5, with TRBD2 matching over 7 bases. The V segment lost 2 bases and the J segment 1 base; nucleotides outside the gene matches: 2. The CDR3 has 14 residues. The germline CDR1 and CDR2 sequences are SGHRS and YFSETQ.

This rearrangement joins TRBV28 to TRBJ1-6; the match to TRBD1 covers 7 bases. Germline loops: CDR1 MDHEN, CDR2 SYDVKM. With 1 base clipped from V and 2 bases from J, the junction kept 2 bases outside the gene matches. The CDR3 runs to 16 residues. CDR3 region: CASSLLQGTYNSPLHF. The CDR3 nucleotides read TGTGCCAGCAGTTTATTACAGGGGACCTATAATTCACCCCTCCACTTT. Full variable domain (rest looked up from reference TRBV28 and TRBJ1-6): DVKVTQSSRYLVKRTGEKVFLECVQDMDHENMFWYRQDPGLGLRLIYFSYDVKMKEKGDIPEGYSVSREKKERFSLILESASTNQTSMYLCASSLLQGTYNSPLHFGNGTRLTVT.

The V and J genes are TRBV6-5 and TRBJ1-1; D not certain. The CDR3 is 12 residues long. Germline CDR1 MNHEY, CDR2 SVGAGI. The V gene lost 0 bases and the J gene lost 1 base, with 0 bases spanning the gap. CDR3: CASSYSNTEAFF. For the CDR3, the DNA is TGTGCCAGCAGTTACTCGAACACTGAAGCTTTCTTT.

The chain employs TRBV19 and TRBJ2-1, with D perhaps being TRBD1 or TRBD2 (7 bases each). The germline CDR1 and CDR2 sequences are LNHDA and SQIVND (reference sequence). The V end lost 0 bases, the J end lost 8 bases, and 14 bases lay between the germline ends. The CDR3 is 15 residues long. CDR3 sequence reads: CASSIDQGGYDEQFF. The CDR3 DNA follows: TGTGCCAGTAGTATAGATCAGGGGGGGTACGATGAGCAGTTCTTC.

The chain employs TRBV6-6 and TRBJ1-2, with D unresolved. V lost 2 bases and J 4 bases, leaving 8 bases between the germline ends. Germline loops: CDR1 MNHNY, CDR2 SVGAGI (reference sequence). This CDR3 contains 13 residues. DNA for the CDR3: TGTGCCAGCAGTTACCTGAGGCTCTATGGCTACACCTTC. It yields the protein CASSYLRLYGYTF.

This chain connects TRBV28 to TRBJ2-3, with 10 nucleotides matching TRBD2. Germline V lookup: CDR1 MDHEN, CDR2 SYDVKM. V lost 5 bases, J lost 6 bases, and 8 bases stayed unmatched. The length of the CDR3 is 15 residues. CDR3 coding DNA: TGTGCCAGCAGTGAGCTAGCGGGAGCCATCGATACGCAGTATTTT. This gives the protein CASSELAGAIDTQYF.

A word on this clone: This is likely a read error, given that the CDR3 carries no conserved phenylalanine or tryptophan at its end. The DNA is left out, because the CDR3 cannot be placed on it with certainty; the CDR3 is given as TCRdb lists it. The rearrangement joins TRBV6-4 to TRBJ2-3; the table's D call, TRBD1, was not checked against the DNA. Germline CDR1 MRHNA, CDR2 SNTAGT. The CDR3 has 8 amino acids, counting both end residues. CDR3 amino acids: CASSPRGN.

This clone has only a few counts. The V call is TRBV19, the J call TRBJ1-2, with TRBD1 as a possible D gene (6 bases). V was clipped by 3 bases and J by 5 bases, with 10 bases between them. Germline CDR1 LNHDA, CDR2 SQIVND (reference sequence). CDR3 length: 13 residues. The CDR3 region is CASSIGTSYGYTF. The CDR3 nucleotides are TGTGCCAGTAGTATCGGGACATCTTATGGCTACACCTTC.

This clone appeared once. The CDR3 here is CASSVDSGSSYEQYF. The CDR3 nucleotides read TGTGCCAGCAGCGTGGATAGCGGGTCTTCCTACGAGCAGTACTTC. The V gene is TRBV9, the J gene TRBJ2-7; 7 positions agree with TRBD2. The CDR3 runs to 15 residues. From germline, CDR1 is SGDLS and CDR2 YYNGEE. The junction had 6 bases not matched to a gene; V was cut back by 2 bases and J by 1 base.

The chain employs TRBV20-1 and TRBJ1-1; D is undetermined. V dropped 2 bases and J dropped 5 bases, with 6 bases sitting between them. The CDR3 is 11 residues long. The germline V gene encodes CDR1 DFQATT and CDR2 SNEGSKA (reference sequence). In DNA, the CDR3 is TGCAGTGCTAGATTTATAACTGAAGCTTTCTTT. This sequence encodes CSARFITEAFF.

V and J are TRBV29-1 and TRBJ2-5; D is unclear. This CDR3 is 13 amino acids long. CDR1 is SQVTM, CDR2 ANQGSEA, per germline. V was trimmed by 4 bases and J by 1 base, leaving 10 bases between them. CDR3 region: CSVVPPPQETQYF. The CDR3 DNA reads TGCAGCGTTGTGCCGCCTCCCCAAGAGACCCAGTACTTC.

CDR3 sequence: CASSLVGTGNSPLHF. CDR3 bases: TGTGCCAGCAGCTTAGTGGGGACAGGCAATTCACCCCTCCACTTT. The V and J genes are TRBV7-9 and TRBJ1-6, with 8 bases fitting TRBD1. The V gene end was trimmed by 1 base and the J gene end by 7 bases; junction bases not matched to a gene: 3. The germline V gene encodes CDR1 SEHNR and CDR2 FQNEAQ (reference sequence). The CDR3 consists of 15 residues.

This chain uses TRBV5-6 with TRBJ1-5; D is undetermined. The V gene's germline CDR1 is SGHDT and CDR2 YYEEEE. The CDR3 is 15 amino acids. V lost 5 bases and J lost 3, with 15 bases in between. The CDR3 bases are TGTGCCAGCAGTTCGGGAGCTCTTTCCAATCAGCCCCAGCATTTT. As protein: CASSSGALSNQPQHF.